The rows below give T cell receptor beta chains drawn from one sample of a study of CD8+CD57+ T cells in acquired aplastic anemia. One entry per CDR3 protein, called by TCRdb with MiXCR from the reads. Found here are some 200,000 distinct CDR3 sequences, around half of them singletons; the top ten hold around 2%. Sequenced material: sorted CD4+, CD8+, or CD8+CD57+ T cells (not recorded which) from PBMCs. Every receptor here comes from a human donor with aplastic anemia. Both conserved end residues are part of each CDR3. The order of the fields is clone size, J gene, D gene, V gene, CDR3 DNA, CDR3 protein. The D gene is left open where the match is weak. Clone sizes are given selectively: once, few, many, or a class where the clone is expanded.

>-|TRBJ2-3|TRBD1|TRBV2
TGTGCCACCCGGACAGGGGCCACAGATACGCAGTATTTT
CATRTGATDTQYF
>-|TRBJ2-1|-|TRBV3-1
TGTGCCAGCAGCCAAGATCTAGCCCCGTCGGGTGAGCAGTTCTTC
CASSQDLAPSGEQFF
>-|TRBJ2-3|-|TRBV4-1
TGCGCCAGCAGCCAAGGAGTCAGGGGCCCAGATACGCAGTATTTT
CASSQGVRGPDTQYF
>once|TRBJ1-3|TRBD1|TRBV9
TGTGCCAGCAGCGTAGGGGACAGCGGAAACACCATATATTTT
CASSVGDSGNTIYF
>once|TRBJ2-7|-|TRBV15
TGTGCCACCAGCAGAGATCAGGGGGCGGGGGCCAAGCAGTACTTC
CATSRDQGAGAKQYF
>many|TRBJ2-3|TRBD1|TRBV19
TGTGCCAGTAGCCGGGAAAAGGGGGCAAGCACAGATACGCAGTATTTT
CASSREKGASTDTQYF
>-|TRBJ2-7|TRBD2|TRBV19
TGTGCCACTACCAGGACTAGCGGGGCCTACGAGCAGTACTTC
CATTRTSGAYEQYF
>few|TRBJ2-2|-|TRBV5-5
TGTGCCAGCAGCTTGGTAGGGGCCGGGGAGCTGTTTTTT
CASSLVGAGELFF
>-|TRBJ2-2|TRBD1|TRBV2
TGTGCCAGCAGTGGGTTCAGGGGGCAGGACACCGGGGAGCTGTTTTTT
CASSGFRGQDTGELFF
>many|TRBJ2-7|TRBD2|TRBV15
TGTGCCACCAGCAGGACCGGGACTAGCGGCTACGAGCAGTACTTC
CATSRTGTSGYEQYF
>-|TRBJ2-3|-|TRBV20-1
TGCAGTGCCCTCAGGGAGGCAGGGGCGACAGATACGCAGTATTTT
CSALREAGATDTQYF
>few|TRBJ2-7|TRBD1|TRBV7-8
TGTGCCAGCAGCTTTGAAGGGACAGGGAGTTCCTACGAGCAGTACTTC
CASSFEGTGSSYEQYF
>few|TRBJ1-5|-|TRBV7-3
TGTGCCAGCAGCTTAAGTAGCAATCAGCCCCAGCATTTT
CASSLSSNQPQHF
>once|TRBJ2-7|-|TRBV29-1
TGCAGCGCGACCGAAGGAGGCTACGAGCAGTACTTC
CSATEGGYEQYF
>many|TRBJ1-3|-|TRBV11-1
TGTGCCAGCAGCTCGCTCGGGGGGTCTGGAAACACCATATATTTT
CASSSLGGSGNTIYF
>-|TRBJ1-2|TRBD1|TRBV20-1
TGCAGTGCTAGCCAAGGGACAGATCCCTATGGCTACACCTTC
CSASQGTDPYGYTF